Each of the 28 T cell receptor beta chains below was sequenced from the same sample in a study of CD4 T cell repertoires in COVID-19. The data were produced by immunoSEQ multiplex PCR, yet TCRdb's version contains in-frame clones alone and is incomplete. The table records about 75,000 clones, 83% of them present only once. The sequencing used CD4+ T cells from peripheral blood, collected after recovery from COVID-19. The receptors here all came from a human donor who had COVID-19.

The chain links TRBV28 to TRBJ1-4; possible D gene TRBD1, 5 bases. Looked up from germline, CDR1 is MDHEN and CDR2 is SYDVKM. The germline V and J ends were trimmed by 5 bases and 0 bases, with 10 bases remaining between them. The CDR3 loop spans 15 amino acids. In DNA form, the CDR3 reads TGTGCCAGCAGTAATAGGGGAGCAACTAATGAAAAACTGTTTTTT. Translated, it gives CASSNRGATNEKLFF.

The CDR3 spells CASSYGLAGSIDEQFF. The CDR3 DNA reads TGCGCCAGCAGCTACGGACTAGCGGGAAGTATCGATGAGCAGTTCTTC. The chain recombines TRBV4-1 with TRBJ2-1; 12 bases are shared with TRBD2. CDR1 MGHRA and CDR2 YSYEKL come from the germline V gene. J lost 8 bases, V lost 5 bases, and 10 bases had no gene match. The CDR3 runs to 16 residues.

The chain uses TRBV4-1 and TRBJ1-4; tentative D call: TRBD1 (5 bases). Germline CDR1 and CDR2: MGHRA and YSYEKL. This CDR3 contains 12 residues. The V end was cut by 3 bases, the J end by 8 bases, with 7 bases between. The CDR3 region is CASSHPGEKLFF. In nucleotides, the CDR3 is TGCGCCAGCAGCCATCCAGGGGAAAAACTGTTTTTT.

The rearrangement links TRBV6-5 to TRBJ1-2; no firm D call. Germline V gene data show CDR1 as MNHEY and CDR2 as SVGAGI. Trimming took 7 bases from V and 6 from J, leaving 12 bases between them. The length of the CDR3 is 12 residues. The CDR3 DNA reads TGTGCCAGCACCTCTTGGGGAGATGGCTACACCTTC. As protein: CASTSWGDGYTF.

The chain uses TRBV6-1 and TRBJ1-6, with D possibly being TRBD1 (6 bases). The germline V and J ends were trimmed by 2 bases and 14 bases, with 13 bases remaining between them. The CDR3 has 13 amino acids. Germline CDR1 and CDR2: MNHNS and SASEGT. CDR3 amino acids: CASSESGGGSLHF. DNA of the CDR3: TGTGCCAGCAGTGAATCCGGGGGCGGATCCCTCCACTTT.

The chain carries TRBV29-1 and TRBJ2-5; D is ambiguous. Trimming took 5 bases from V and 4 from J, leaving 8 bases between them. Germline lookup yields CDR1 SQVTM and CDR2 ANQGSEA. CDR3 length equals 11 residues. CDR3 residues: CSVRRGETQYF. For the CDR3, the DNA is TGCAGCGTTCGCCGCGGAGAGACCCAGTACTTC.

The J gene is TRBJ1-2, the V gene TRBV5-5, with D perhaps TRBD1 (5 bases). Germline values: CDR1 SGHKS, CDR2 YYEKEE (reference sequence). The CDR3 has 14 residues. Deletions cut 2 bases from V and 4 bases from J, with 12 bases between. CDR3 nucleotide sequence: TGTGCCAGCAGCTTCCGAGGGGACGGCTATGGCTACACCTTC. This encodes CASSFRGDGYGYTF.

V is TRBV6-5 and J is TRBJ1-3; D unresolved. The V gene lost 6 bases and the J gene lost 0 bases, with 12 bases spanning the gap. Per the germline V gene, CDR1 is MNHEY and CDR2 is SVGAGI. This CDR3 has 15 amino acids. CDR3 bases: TGTGCCAGCAGCAAGGACGGAATCTCTGGAAACACCATATATTTT. It translates to CASSKDGISGNTIYF.

This chain uses TRBV6-5 with TRBJ1-1; 9 bases align to TRBD1. The trim removed 4 bases at V and 5 bases at J, leaving 11 bases unmatched. This CDR3 has 16 residues. Looked up from germline, CDR1 is MNHEY and CDR2 is SVGAGI. CDR3 sequence reads: CASSFGQGHPGTEAFF. Written as DNA, the CDR3 is TGTGCCAGCAGTTTCGGACAGGGGCACCCTGGGACTGAAGCTTTCTTT.

The table lists this clone with a few counts. The CDR3 DNA is TGCGCCAGCTCAACTTCCGGGACTAGCGGGAGAAGGCACAATGAGCAGTTCTTC. Amino acids: CASSTSGTSGRRHNEQFF. The chain has TRBV5-1 and TRBJ2-1; 14 nucleotides line up with TRBD2. The V gene end was trimmed by 7 bases and the J gene end by 5 bases; junction bases not matched to a gene: 14. CDR3 length: 18 amino acids. CDR1 is SGHRS, CDR2 YFSETQ, per germline.

The V gene is TRBV12-3 or TRBV12-4, the J gene TRBJ1-1; D remains ambiguous. Trimming shortened V by 4 bases and J by 8 bases, and 11 bases separated the two germline ends. This CDR3 has 12 amino acids. The CDR3 region is CASSWVTQEAFF. The CDR3 DNA reads TGTGCCAGCAGTTGGGTGACCCAAGAAGCTTTCTTT.

This clone was seen only a few times. The rearrangement joins TRBV5-1 to TRBJ1-3, with a tentative D call TRBD1 (5 bases). V gave up 4 bases and J gave up 3 bases, with 14 bases separating them. From germline, CDR1 is SGHRS and CDR2 YFSETQ. The length of the CDR3 is 15 residues. CDR3: CASSQRGGDGNTIYF. CDR3 in DNA: TGCGCCAGCAGCCAGCGGGGAGGGGATGGAAACACCATATATTTT. The full variable domain, its missing parts supplied by reference TRBV5-1 and TRBJ1-3, is KAGVTQTPRYLIKTRGQQVTLSCSPISGHRSVSWYQQTPGQGLQFLFEYFSETQRNKGNFPGRFSGRQFSNSRSEMNVSTLELGDSALYLCASSQRGGDGNTIYFGEGSWLTVV.

This chain joins TRBV2 and TRBJ2-7, with a tentative D call TRBD2 (5 bases). There are 14 residues in the CDR3. Trimming took 8 bases from V and 3 from J, leaving 17 bases between them. Germline assignment: CDR1 SNHLY and CDR2 FYNNEI. The CDR3 loop reads CASCVSPGSYEQYF. As DNA, the CDR3 is TGTGCCAGCTGCGTTTCCCCGGGAAGCTACGAGCAGTACTTC.

Only one count was recorded for this clone. The chain is built from TRBV5-1 and TRBJ1-2; no reliable D call. Trimming took off 0 bases at V and 0 bases at J, with 6 bases between the two ends. CDR1 and CDR2 from the germline V gene are SGHRS and YFSETQ. The CDR3 is made up of 14 amino acids. CDR3 in amino acids: CASSLEGANYGYTF. The CDR3 DNA reads as TGCGCCAGCAGCTTGGAGGGCGCTAACTATGGCTACACCTTC.

This chain joins TRBV3-1 (or the pseudogene TRBV3-2) and TRBJ1-1, with a possible D match to TRBD1 (5 bases). Deletions cut 0 bases from V and 6 bases from J, with 11 bases between. The CDR3 totals 14 residues. Germline loops: CDR1 LGHDT, CDR2 YNNKEL (reference sequence). The DNA for the CDR3 is TGTGCCAGCAGCCAAGATCAGGGTTCGTCTGAAGCTTTCTTT. Translation gives CASSQDQGSSEAFF.

The gene calls are TRBV19 and TRBJ1-5, with 7 bases fitting TRBD1. Germline V lookup: CDR1 LNHDA, CDR2 SQIVND (reference sequence). J lost 0 bases, V lost 6 bases, and 5 bases had no gene match. This CDR3 has 15 residues. DNA of the CDR3: TGTGCCAGTAGCCTAGGGACAGTTAGCAATCAGCCCCAGCATTTT. Translating gives CASSLGTVSNQPQHF.

This chain joins TRBV28 and TRBJ2-7; 8 positions agree with TRBD2. The V gene's germline CDR1 is MDHEN and CDR2 SYDVKM. The ends lost 8 bases at V and 2 bases at J; junction bases unmatched: 8. The CDR3 is made up of 14 amino acids. The CDR3 sequence is CASGTRDFTYEQYF. The DNA of the CDR3 is TGTGCCAGCGGGACTAGGGACTTCACCTACGAGCAGTACTTC. Variable domain in full (rest from reference TRBV28 and TRBJ2-7): DVKVTQSSRYLVKRTGEKVFLECVQDMDHENMFWYRQDPGLGLRLIYFSYDVKMKEKGDIPEGYSVSREKKERFSLILESASTNQTSMYLCASGTRDFTYEQYFGPGTRLTVT.

V usage is TRBV7-8 and J usage is TRBJ2-7, with 8 bases fitting TRBD2. This CDR3 has 17 residues. Germline CDR1 reads SGHVS; CDR2 reads FQNEAQ. V lost 0 bases to trimming and J lost 4 bases; unmatched junction nucleotides: 11. Here the CDR3 reads CASSLAVSGSFVYEQYF. The CDR3, as DNA: TGTGCCAGCAGCTTAGCGGTCAGCGGGAGCTTCGTGTACGAGCAGTACTTC. The variable domain in full, completed from reference TRBV7-8 and TRBJ2-7, reads GAGVSQSPRYKVAKRGQDVALRCDPISGHVSLFWYQQALGQGPEFLTYFQNEAQLDKSGLPSDRFFAERPEGSVSTLKIQRTQQEDSAVYLCASSLAVSGSFVYEQYFGPGTRLTVT.

The chain recombines TRBV3-1 (or the pseudogene TRBV3-2) with TRBJ1-1; 10 bases match TRBD1. This CDR3 region has 13 residues. The J segment lost 9 bases and the V segment lost 4 bases, leaving 5 bases of the junction unmatched. Looked up from germline, CDR1 is LGHDT and CDR2 is YNNKEL (reference sequence). In DNA form, the CDR3 reads TGTGCCAGCAGCCCTGACAGGGGGCTGAAAGCTTTCTTT. Protein: CASSPDRGLKAFF.

The rearrangement joins TRBV7-8 to TRBJ1-4; tentative D call: TRBD1 (5 bases). This CDR3 spans 20 amino acids. Germline loops: CDR1 SGHVS, CDR2 FQNEAQ. V shed 3 bases and J shed 1 base, with 24 bases lying between them. The CDR3 DNA reads TGTGCCAGCAGCTTTTCGCTCCCCAACCTCCTGGGGGTAACTAATGAAAAACTGTTTTTT. It encodes CASSFSLPNLLGVTNEKLFF.

V and J are TRBV19 and TRBJ2-1, with D hard to call. The CDR3 runs to 13 residues. Germline CDR1 reads LNHDA; CDR2 reads SQIVND (reference sequence). Trimming removed 3 bases at V and 7 bases at J, with 10 bases between. CDR3 nucleotide sequence: TGTGCCAGTAGTATGAGGATTAGGAATGAGCAGTTCTTC. It encodes CASSMRIRNEQFF.

The rearrangement uses TRBV6-1 and TRBJ1-2; no clear D. Germline values: CDR1 MNHNS, CDR2 SASEGT. Trimming shortened V by 3 bases and J by 5 bases, and 10 bases separated the two germline ends. The CDR3 is 13 residues long. The CDR3 reads CASSDRTDYGYTF. DNA for the CDR3: TGTGCCAGCAGTGATAGGACCGATTATGGCTACACCTTC.

This clone was picked up one time. The chain carries TRBV28 and TRBJ1-3; D uncertain. Trimming left V 7 bases short and J 0 bases short, with 13 bases between. The germline gives CDR1 MDHEN, CDR2 SYDVKM. This CDR3 contains 15 residues. The CDR3: CASTQVSVSGNTIYF. The CDR3 nucleotides are TGTGCCAGCACGCAAGTGTCGGTCTCTGGAAACACCATATATTTT.

This chain joins TRBV7-8 and TRBJ2-2, with TRBD2 identical over 11 bases. The CDR3 consists of 15 residues. Unmatched junction bases numbered 4, after V lost 7 bases and J lost 3 bases. CDR1 and CDR2 from the germline V gene are SGHVS and FQNEAQ. CDR3 nucleotide sequence: TGTGCCAGCACCACTAGCGGGGGATACACCGGGGAGCTGTTTTTT. This encodes CASTTSGGYTGELFF.

This chain joins TRBV7-2 and TRBJ2-1; 10 bases fit TRBD2. The ends lost 3 bases at V and 5 bases at J; junction bases unmatched: 4. The CDR3 covers 15 residues. CDR1 and CDR2 (germline): SGHTA, FQGNSA. This CDR3 is CASSFWTSGHNEQFF. Here the CDR3 DNA reads TGTGCCAGCAGCTTTTGGACTAGCGGCCACAATGAGCAGTTCTTC.

The chain carries TRBV14 and TRBJ2-1; D might be TRBD2 (6 bases). CDR1 is SGHDN and CDR2 is FVKESK in the germline V gene. V shed 5 bases and J shed 8 bases, with 10 bases lying between them. The CDR3 spans 12 residues. CDR3 DNA: TGTGCCAGCAGCAAGGGGAGGTATGAGCAGTTCTTC. Translating gives CASSKGRYEQFF.

The chain has TRBV7-6 and TRBJ1-1; the D is unclear. The CDR3 spans 14 residues. CDR1 is SGHVS and CDR2 is FNYEAQ in the germline V gene. The V end lost 6 bases, the J end lost 0 bases, and 11 bases lay between the germline ends. The CDR3 DNA reads as TGTGCCAGCAGTCTAATGTCACTGAACACTGAAGCTTTCTTT. Protein product: CASSLMSLNTEAFF.

This clone was found a few times. This chain connects TRBV19 to TRBJ2-2; maybe TRBD2 (6 bases). Germline values: CDR1 LNHDA, CDR2 SQIVND (reference sequence). There are 14 residues in the CDR3. V lost 9 bases and J 2 bases, leaving 13 bases between the germline ends. DNA of the CDR3: TGTGCCAGCTCGGGACTCCAAAACACCGGGGAGCTGTTTTTT. Amino acid sequence: CASSGLQNTGELFF. The full variable domain, its missing parts supplied by reference TRBV19 and TRBJ2-2, is DGGITQSPKYLFRKEGQNVTLSCEQNLNHDAMYWYRQDPGQGLRLIYYSQIVNDFQKGDIAEGYSVSREKKESFPLTVTSAQKNPTAFYLCASSGLQNTGELFFGEGSRLTVL.